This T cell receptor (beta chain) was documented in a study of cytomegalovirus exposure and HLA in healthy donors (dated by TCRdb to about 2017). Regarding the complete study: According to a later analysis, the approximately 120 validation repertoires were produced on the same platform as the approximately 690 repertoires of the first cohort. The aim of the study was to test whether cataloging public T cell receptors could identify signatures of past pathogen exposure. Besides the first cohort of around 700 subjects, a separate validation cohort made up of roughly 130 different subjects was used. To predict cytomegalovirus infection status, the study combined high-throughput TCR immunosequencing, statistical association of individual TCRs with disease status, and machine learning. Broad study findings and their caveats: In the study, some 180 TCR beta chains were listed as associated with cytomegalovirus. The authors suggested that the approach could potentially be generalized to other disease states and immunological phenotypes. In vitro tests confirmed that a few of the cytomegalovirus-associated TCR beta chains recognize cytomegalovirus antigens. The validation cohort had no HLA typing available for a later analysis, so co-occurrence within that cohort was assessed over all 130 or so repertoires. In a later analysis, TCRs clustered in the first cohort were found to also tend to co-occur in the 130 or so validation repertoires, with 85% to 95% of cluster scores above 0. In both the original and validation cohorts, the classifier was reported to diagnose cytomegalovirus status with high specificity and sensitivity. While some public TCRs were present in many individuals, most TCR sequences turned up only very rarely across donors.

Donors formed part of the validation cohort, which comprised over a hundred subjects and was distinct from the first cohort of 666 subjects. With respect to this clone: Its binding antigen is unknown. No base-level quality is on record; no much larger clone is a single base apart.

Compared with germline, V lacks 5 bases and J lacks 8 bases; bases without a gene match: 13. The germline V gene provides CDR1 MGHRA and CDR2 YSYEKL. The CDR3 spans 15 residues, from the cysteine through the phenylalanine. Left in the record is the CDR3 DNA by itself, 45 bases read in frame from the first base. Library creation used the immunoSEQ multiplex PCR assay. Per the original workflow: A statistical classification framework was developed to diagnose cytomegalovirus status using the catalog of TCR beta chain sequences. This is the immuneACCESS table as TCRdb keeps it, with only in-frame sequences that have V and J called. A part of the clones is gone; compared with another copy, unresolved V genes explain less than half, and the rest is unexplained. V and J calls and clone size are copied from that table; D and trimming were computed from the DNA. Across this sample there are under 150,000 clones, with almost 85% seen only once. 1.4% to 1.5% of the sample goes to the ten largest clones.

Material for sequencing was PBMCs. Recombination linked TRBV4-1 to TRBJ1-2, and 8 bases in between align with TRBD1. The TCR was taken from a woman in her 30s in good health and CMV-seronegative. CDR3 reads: CASSAHRGKGDGYTF. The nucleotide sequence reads TGCGCCAGCAGCGCCCACAGGGGGAAAGGTGACGGCTACACCTTC.